The sequence of this TCR beta chain was determined in a study of blood T cell repertoires in COVID-19. Study information: The cDNA or gDNA used as material had been derived from T cells, B-cell-depleted T cells, or PBMCs.

In the authors' workflow: Scientists estimated how many nucleated cells there were by amplifying reference gene primers. Produced via immunoSEQ multiplex PCR; TCRdb's table is partial and in-frame only. D and trimming were read from the DNA, whereas the V and J calls and clone size are those reported in that table. The repertoire holds some 300,000 clones, with approximately 90% as singletons. V was clipped by 2 bases and J by 7 bases, with 17 bases between them. The CDR3 is 16 amino acids. From germline, CDR1 is KGHSH and CDR2 LQKENI. The Seattle patients, enrolled during active infection, were followed longitudinally.

The sequence derives from a woman aged 45-59 years with COVID-19, enrolled during active disease. V usage is TRBV18 and J usage is TRBJ1-4, with D maybe TRBD1 (5 bases). What was sequenced was peripheral blood. Here the CDR3 DNA reads TGTGCCAGCTCACCATCGCGCGGACACATGTCTGAAAAACTGTTTTTT. Translation gives CASSPSRGHMSEKLFF.